One sample yielded the 13 T cell receptor beta chains listed below, sequenced in a study of blood T cell repertoires in COVID-19. Clones were read by immunoSEQ multiplex PCR, and TCRdb kept only the in-frame ones, dropping some. The sample lists about 110,000 clones, approximately 80% seen once, with 7.9% in the top ten. The sample taken for sequencing was peripheral blood. The receptor set was obtained from a woman older than 75 with active or convalescent COVID-19.

The rearrangement uses TRBV18 and TRBJ2-1; TRBD1 aligns across 9 bases. From germline, CDR1 is KGHSH and CDR2 LQKENI. J lost 5 bases, V lost 0 bases, and 5 bases had no gene match. This CDR3 contains 16 residues. In DNA, the CDR3 is TGTGCCAGCTCACCACCTGGACAGGGGTCTAACAATGAGCAGTTCTTC. It codes for CASSPPGQGSNNEQFF.

CDR3: CASSKAGRGGWLAFEQYF. The CDR3 nucleotides read TGTGCCAGCAGCAAAGCCGGCAGGGGAGGGTGGCTAGCTTTCGAGCAGTACTTC. This chain joins TRBV21-1 and TRBJ2-7; the table assigns TRBD2, which was not confirmed against the DNA. TRBV21-1 is a pseudogene. The CDR3 runs to 18 residues.

V gene TRBV24-1 combines with J gene TRBJ2-7; tentatively, D is TRBD1 (6 bases). CDR3 length equals 13 residues. Trimming removed 9 bases at V and 1 base at J, with 12 bases between. Germline-derived CDR1 and CDR2 are KGHDR and SFDVKD. The CDR3 reads CATGNRDSYEQYF. CDR3 DNA sequence: TGTGCCACCGGAAACAGGGATTCCTACGAGCAGTACTTC.

The rearrangement joins TRBV18 to TRBJ2-7; 7 bases are shared with TRBD2. From germline, CDR1 is KGHSH and CDR2 LQKENI. CDR3 length equals 15 residues. V lost 5 bases and J lost 0; bases outside the gene matches: 7. CDR3 DNA sequence: TGTGCCAGCTCAGGTCGGGGGGTTGTCTCCTACGAGCAGTACTTC. It codes for CASSGRGVVSYEQYF.

CDR3 region: CASSVGLQPTGELFF. Written as DNA, the CDR3 is TGTGCCAGCAGCGTAGGACTACAACCTACCGGGGAGCTGTTTTTT. This chain connects TRBV9 to TRBJ2-2, with a possible D match to TRBD2 (5 bases). Germline V gene sequence: CDR1 SGDLS, CDR2 YYNGEE. With 0 bases removed from V and 5 bases from J, the gap between germline ends came to 11 bases. The CDR3 spans 15 residues.

This clone was counted between two and nine times. The chain carries TRBV24-1 and TRBJ2-2, with 10 bases aligning to TRBD1. The CDR3 has 16 amino acids. Trimming cost V 3 bases and J 3 bases; bases outside gene matches: 3. Germline V lookup: CDR1 KGHDR, CDR2 SFDVKD. CDR3 residues: CATSDAGTGDTGELFF. CDR3 nucleotide sequence: TGTGCCACCAGTGATGCCGGGACAGGGGACACCGGGGAGCTGTTTTTT.

This chain links TRBV19 with TRBJ2-7, with D perhaps matching TRBD1 (5 bases). Germline V gene sequence: CDR1 LNHDA, CDR2 SQIVND (reference sequence). V was trimmed by 5 bases and J by 3 bases, leaving 11 bases between them. The CDR3 sequence is 13 residues long. The CDR3 region has the DNA TGTGCCAGTAGTCCTTTTCAGGGCTACGAGCAGTACTTC. It encodes CASSPFQGYEQYF.

This clone was counted a few times. DNA for the CDR3: TGTGCCAGCAGCCAAGATCGGGCGGGAGGGTATGTCGGGGAGCTGTTTTTT. Its translation: CASSQDRAGGYVGELFF. The chain combines TRBV3-1 (or the pseudogene TRBV3-2) with TRBJ2-2, with 9 bases matching TRBD2. The germline V gene encodes CDR1 LGHDT and CDR2 YNNKEL (reference sequence). This CDR3 comprises 17 residues. Trimming removed 0 bases from V and 7 bases from J; junction bases left unmatched: 9.

This clone was observed a few times. The rearrangement links TRBV2 to TRBJ1-5; maybe TRBD1 (6 bases). CDR3 length: 13 residues. V lost 7 bases and J lost 8, with 15 bases in between. Germline V gene sequence: CDR1 SNHLY, CDR2 FYNNEI. CDR3 amino acids: CASKNRVLEPQHF. In DNA, the CDR3 is TGTGCCAGCAAAAACAGGGTGCTTGAGCCCCAGCATTTT. The full variable domain, its missing parts supplied by reference TRBV2 and TRBJ1-5, is EPEVTQTPSHQVTQMGQEVILRCVPISNHLYFYWYRQILGQKVEFLVSFYNNEISEKSEIFDDQFSVERPDGSNFTLKIRSTKLEDSAMYFCASKNRVLEPQHFGDGTRLSIL.

The rearrangement links TRBV5-8 to TRBJ2-5; a possible D gene is TRBD2 (6 bases). Trimming pared 0 bases from V and 1 base from J, leaving 10 bases between. The CDR3 contains 15 residues. Germline V CDR1 and CDR2: SGHTS, YDEGEE. The CDR3 DNA sequence: TGTGCCAGCAGCTTGGCCGCTAGCGCCCAAGAGACCCAGTACTTC. It codes for CASSLAASAQETQYF.

This chain joins TRBV28 and TRBJ1-2; 10 positions match TRBD1. The CDR3 is 15 amino acids. Germline V CDR1 and CDR2: MDHEN, SYDVKM. V trimming: 2 bases; J trimming: 5 bases; junction bases outside the gene matches: 5. CDR3 nucleotides: TGTGCCAGCAGTTTACCGTCGGGACAGGGGTATGGCTACACCTTC. Encoded protein: CASSLPSGQGYGYTF.

The rearrangement links TRBV5-4 to TRBJ1-3; TRBD1 might be the D (6 bases). The V gene lost 4 bases and the J gene lost 0 bases, with 11 bases spanning the gap. The CDR3 has 15 residues. Germline CDR1 is SGHNT and CDR2 is YYREEE (reference sequence). The CDR3 DNA sequence: TGTGCCAGCAGCGCAGGACAGAACTCTGGAAACACCATATATTTT. Translating gives CASSAGQNSGNTIYF.

The chain uses TRBV5-6 and TRBJ2-5, with TRBD2 identical over 10 bases. The CDR3 is made up of 16 amino acids. J gave up 2 bases and V 5 bases, and 9 bases lay outside the gene matches. CDR1 SGHDT and CDR2 YYEEEE come from the germline V gene. The CDR3 region is CASRIFTSGTQETQYF. CDR3 nucleotide sequence: TGTGCCAGCAGGATTTTTACTAGCGGGACGCAAGAGACCCAGTACTTC.